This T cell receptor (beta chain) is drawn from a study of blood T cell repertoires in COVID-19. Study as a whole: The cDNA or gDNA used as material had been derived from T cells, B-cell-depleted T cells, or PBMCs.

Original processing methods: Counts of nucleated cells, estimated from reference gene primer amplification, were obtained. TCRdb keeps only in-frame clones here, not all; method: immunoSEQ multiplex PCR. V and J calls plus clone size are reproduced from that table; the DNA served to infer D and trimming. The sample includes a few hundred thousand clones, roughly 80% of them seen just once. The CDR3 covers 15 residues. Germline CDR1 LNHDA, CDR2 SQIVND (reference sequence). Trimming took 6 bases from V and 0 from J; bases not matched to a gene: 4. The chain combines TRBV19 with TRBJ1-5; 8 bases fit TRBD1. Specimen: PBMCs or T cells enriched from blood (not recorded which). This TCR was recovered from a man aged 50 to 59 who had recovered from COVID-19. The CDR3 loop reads CASSRGQASNQPQHF. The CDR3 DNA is TGTGCCAGTAGCCGGGGACAGGCTAGCAATCAGCCCCAGCATTTT.